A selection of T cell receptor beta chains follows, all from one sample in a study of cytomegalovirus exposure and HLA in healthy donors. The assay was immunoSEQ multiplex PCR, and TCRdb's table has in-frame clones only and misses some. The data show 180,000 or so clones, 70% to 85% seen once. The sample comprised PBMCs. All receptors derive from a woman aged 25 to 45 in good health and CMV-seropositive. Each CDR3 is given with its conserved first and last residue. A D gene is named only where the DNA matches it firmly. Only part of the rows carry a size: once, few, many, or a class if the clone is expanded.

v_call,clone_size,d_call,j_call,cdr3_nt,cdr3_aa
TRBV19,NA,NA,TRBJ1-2,TGTGCCAGTAGACTCCCGGGCGGGATCGTTGGCTACACCTTC,CASRLPGGIVGYTF
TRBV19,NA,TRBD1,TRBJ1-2,TGTGCCAGTAAAGACGCCCCGGGACAGGGGCCGTTCGAAGCTAACTATGGCTACACCTTC,CASKDAPGQGPFEANYGYTF
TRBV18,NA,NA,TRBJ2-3,TGTGCCAGCTCACCGGCGGCTAGCACAGATACGCAGTATTTT,CASSPAASTDTQYF
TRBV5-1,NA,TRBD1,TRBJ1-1,TGCGCCAGCAGCTTGGAGGGACAGGGGACTTTCTTT,CASSLEGQGTFF
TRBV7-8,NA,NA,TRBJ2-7,TGTGCCAGCAGCTCAACCGCTTGGCGCCGAGAGGCGCACTACGAGCAGTACTTC,CASSSTAWRREAHYEQYF
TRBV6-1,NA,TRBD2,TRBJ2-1,TGTGCCAGCAGTGAAGTTAGCGGGAGGGCATTCGCCCAGTTCTTC,CASSEVSGRAFAQFF
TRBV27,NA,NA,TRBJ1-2,TGTGCCAGCAGTTCGGGGGGCAGAGGCTATGGCTACACCTTC,CASSSGGRGYGYTF
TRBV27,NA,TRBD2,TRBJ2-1,TGTGCCAGCAGTTTCATCCGGACTAGCAAAAGCGATGAGCAGTTCTTC,CASSFIRTSKSDEQFF
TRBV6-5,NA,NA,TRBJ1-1,TGTGCCAGCAGTTACTCTCTCCCCACTGAAGCTTTCTTT,CASSYSLPTEAFF
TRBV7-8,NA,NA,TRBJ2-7,TGTGCCAGCAGCTTCGGCGGGTGGACCTACGAGCAGTACTTC,CASSFGGWTYEQYF
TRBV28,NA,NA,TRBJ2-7,TGTGCCAGCAGCCCGGGCGGGGAATACGAGCAGTACTTC,CASSPGGEYEQYF
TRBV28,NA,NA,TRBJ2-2,TGTGCCAGCAGTTTATTCTCTAGTACCGGGGAGCTGTTTTTT,CASSLFSSTGELFF
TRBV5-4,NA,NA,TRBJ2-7,TGTGCCAGCAGCTTAGGATCAAGCGGAGACTACGAGCAGTACTTC,CASSLGSSGDYEQYF
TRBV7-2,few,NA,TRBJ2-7,TGTGCCAGCAGCTTACTAGGGGGAGGGGCCTACGAGCAGTACTTC,CASSLLGGGAYEQYF
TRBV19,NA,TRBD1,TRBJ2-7,TGTGCCAGTAGTGTCAAACAGGGGGACGAGCAGTACTTC,CASSVKQGDEQYF
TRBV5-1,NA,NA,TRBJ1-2,TGCGCCAGCAGCTTGGATGCTTATAGGGAGAACTATGGCTACACCTTC,CASSLDAYRENYGYTF